This TCR beta chain was found in a study of blood T cells in healthy people across ages (dated by TCRdb to about 2015). Broadly, across the study: Template switching captured roughly one uniquely barcoded TCR beta cDNA molecule per two T cells in model experiments. To avoid experimental bias, donors of different ages were randomly spread across the sequencing lanes. Two additional independent replicas of 1 million unique cDNA reads from the same blood draw were analyzed for two donors (one aged 18 to 30 and one aged 80 or older). The study measured age-related changes in TCR beta repertoire diversity using deep sequencing normalized with unique cDNA molecular identifiers. Donors were grouped into four age groups: young (average roughly 15 years), middle-aged (39), aged (around 66) and long-lived (about 89). Study-level results and caveats: Observed TCR beta diversity per million T cells fell roughly linearly with age, and a significant reduction was already apparent by age roughly 40. Estimates of total diversity from one million sequenced T cells were regarded as lower bounds and underestimates. Compared with the aged group, more naive CD4+ T cells, fewer expanded clones and increased TCR diversity were shown by the long-lived group, suggesting age selection. Conclusive comparison of naive and antigen-experienced compartments was prevented by the profiling of bulk unsorted PBMCs. A strong correlation was found between observed TCR beta diversity and the percentage of naive T cells measured by flow cytometry. Donor CMV infection status was unknown, potentially confounding age-related changes in expanded clonotypes.

The library was generated by 5' RACE. For sequencing, an Illumina HiSeq 2500 was employed. A second PCR of roughly 6 to 11 cycles was performed with a sample-barcoded 5' primer and a J-beta primer mix. A unique molecular identifier was introduced onto each TCR beta cDNA molecule by a template-switch 5' adaptor carrying 12 random nucleotides. Each sample yielded at least 3 million CDR3-containing paired-end reads. All of the RNA was converted into first-strand cDNA using the Mint cDNA synthesis kit, with a TRBC-specific oligonucleotide serving as the primer. After uracil-DNA glycosylase treatment, a first 18-cycle PCR used universal primers M1SS and BC2_uni_R on all cDNA. In the source study's methods: For normalization, 1 million high-quality reads were randomly selected from each sample, with every read carrying a distinct molecular identifier. Instead of being binned into consensus sequences, reads that shared molecular identifiers were thrown out. MiTCR, with a Q25 quality threshold and the strictest error-elimination algorithm, was used for CDR3 identification, clonotype clustering and error correction. Lower-bound total TCR beta diversity was estimated with a nonparametric unseen species model using Euler transformation. Using fastp at Q25 and MiXCR, TCRdb reprocessed the public reads and kept productive beta chains. CDR3 protein sequences are deduplicated, and each keeps its most common genes and DNA. The V and J calls here are based on TCRdb, not the publication. Present in this sample are about 380,000 distinct CDR3 sequences, over 45% of which were seen just once. Together, the top ten hold under 60% of the sample.

The roughly 39 donors, aged about 6 to 90 years, were systemically healthy Caucasian individuals from Russia. About 9.1 milliliters of peripheral blood were collected from each donor into EDTA-treated Vacutainer tubes. PBMCs were isolated by Ficoll-Paque density-gradient centrifugation, with at least 6.5 million obtained per sample. Trizol reagent was used to extract total RNA from PBMCs, with at least 5 micrograms per sample. For every donor, flow cytometry on a PBMC aliquot measured the percentage of naive CD45RAhigh/CD27high T cells. With regard to this clonotype: It lacks a known antigen. The record has no base qualities; no much larger clone is one base away.

At the junction V is shortened by 8 bases and J by 1 base; bases outside the gene matches: 6. The CDR3 numbers 14 residues from cysteine through phenylalanine. Left in the record is the CDR3 DNA by itself, 42 bases read in frame from the first base. CDR1 and CDR2 (MNHNS, SASEGT) derive from the germline V gene. This TCR derives from a man aged 55 to 69 in good health. The sample consisted of blood. This chain joins TRBV6-1 to TRBJ2-5; TRBD1 aligns with 8 central bases. The sequence in DNA is TGTGCCAGCGGACAGGGAGGAGTCCAAGAGACCCAGTACTTC. It codes for CASGQGGVQETQYF.